The 28 T cell receptor beta chains listed next were all sequenced from one sample in a study of beta chain features in type 1 diabetes. Study-level results: In every one of the four CD4+ subsets, TCRB CDR3s were moderately but significantly shorter in Type 1 diabetes patients.

No antigens are known for them. Sequencing targeted expressed TCRB transcripts, as all isolated RNA had been reverse transcribed. Clones were read by immunoSEQ multiplex PCR, and TCRdb kept only the in-frame ones, dropping some. The repertoire includes fewer than 300,000 clones, 9.5% to 13% of them detected once, and 0.017% sits in the top ten. The sample comprised naive CD4+ T cells from blood. The source is a young man with type 1 diabetes.

The V call is TRBV28, the J call TRBJ1-2; TRBD1 is a possible D gene (6 bases). Germline V gene lookup returns CDR1 MDHEN and CDR2 SYDVKM. This CDR3 is built from 12 residues. The V and J ends lost 6 bases and 5 bases respectively, with 10 bases between them. As DNA, the CDR3 is TGTGCCAGCAGCCGGACAGATTATGGCTACACCTTC. This sequence encodes CASSRTDYGYTF.

This clone was counted between two and nine times. V is TRBV19 and J is TRBJ1-1, with D perhaps TRBD1 (5 bases). The CDR3 contains 14 residues. Germline loops: CDR1 LNHDA, CDR2 SQIVND (reference sequence). V lost 5 bases, J lost 0 bases, and 10 bases lay in between. The CDR3 is CASSRRGMNTEAFF. The CDR3 DNA is TGTGCCAGTAGTCGCCGGGGGATGAACACTGAAGCTTTCTTT.

This clone was picked up a small number of times. This chain connects TRBV4-3 to TRBJ2-7; a possible D gene is TRBD2 (6 bases). V was pared by 5 bases and J by 7 bases, with 15 bases between. The CDR3 has 13 amino acids. CDR1 LGHNA and CDR2 YSLEER come from the germline V gene. The CDR3 here is CASSYLRRGEQYF. The DNA of the CDR3 is TGCGCCAGCAGCTACCTACGCCGGGGGGAGCAGTACTTC.

A few counts support this clone. The rearrangement uses TRBV9 and TRBJ2-7; D gene ambiguous. The germline V and J ends were trimmed by 0 bases and 2 bases, with 6 bases remaining between them. This CDR3 is built from 13 residues. The germline gives CDR1 SGDLS, CDR2 YYNGEE. The CDR3 spells CASSVGTAYEQYF. As DNA, the CDR3 is TGTGCCAGCAGCGTAGGAACGGCCTACGAGCAGTACTTC.

V gene TRBV19 combines with J gene TRBJ1-2; 10 nucleotides match TRBD1. The V segment lost 3 bases and the J segment 5 bases; nucleotides outside the gene matches: 9. CDR3 size: 16 residues. Per germline, CDR1 LNHDA and CDR2 SQIVND (reference sequence). The CDR3 coding sequence is TGTGCCAGTAGTATGCCGACCGGGACAGGGGTTTATGGCTACACCTTC. Protein product: CASSMPTGTGVYGYTF.

This clone was seen a few times. CDR3 DNA: TGTGCCAGCACCGCCTCCGGGACTAGGTTTATTGAGCAGTTCTTC. Translating gives CASTASGTRFIEQFF. The genes are TRBV7-9 and TRBJ2-1, with 8 bases fitting TRBD2. This CDR3 is 15 amino acids long. With V trimmed by 7 bases and J by 9 bases, 14 bases remained unmatched. Germline V CDR1 and CDR2: SEHNR, FQNEAQ (reference sequence).

The chain combines TRBV4-1 with TRBJ2-2; D gene ambiguous. Germline V gives CDR1 MGHRA, CDR2 YSYEKL. This CDR3 comprises 15 residues. V was shortened by 4 bases and J by 3 bases, with 12 bases between the two germline ends. Written as DNA, the CDR3 is TGCGCCAGCAGCCCCAGAAACACCCACACCGGGGAGCTGTTTTTT. It yields the protein CASSPRNTHTGELFF.

This rearrangement joins TRBV14 to TRBJ2-7; 10 positions agree with TRBD2. J gave up 3 bases and V 1 base, and 6 bases lay outside the gene matches. Germline values: CDR1 SGHDN, CDR2 FVKESK. The CDR3 has 16 residues. The CDR3 coding sequence is TGTGCCAGCAGCCAAGGAACTCGGACTAGCGGCTACGAGCAGTACTTC. Its protein product is CASSQGTRTSGYEQYF.

This clone was picked up a small number of times. The chain joins TRBV27 to TRBJ1-2; a possible D gene is TRBD1 (6 bases). V was trimmed by 8 bases and J by 4 bases, leaving 11 bases between them. Germline loops: CDR1 MNHEY, CDR2 SMNVEV (reference sequence). There are 12 residues in the CDR3. CDR3 in DNA: TGTGCCAGCGGGACAACCTCCTATGGCTACACCTTC. Its translation is CASGTTSYGYTF.

The CDR3 spells CASNQRGGDEQYF. The CDR3 DNA follows: TGTGCCAGCAATCAAAGAGGGGGAGACGAGCAGTACTTC. The chain employs TRBV6-1 and TRBJ2-7, with D perhaps matching TRBD1 (6 bases). Germline-derived CDR1 and CDR2 are MNHNS and SASEGT. The V and J ends lost 7 bases and 5 bases respectively, with 15 bases between them. The CDR3 totals 13 residues.

This clone has only a few counts. The chain employs TRBV7-2 and TRBJ1-4; 9 nucleotides line up with TRBD1. The CDR3 covers 15 residues. Germline CDR1 SGHTA, CDR2 FQGNSA. Trimming at V came to 6 bases and at J to 7 bases, leaving 9 bases not matched to a gene. The CDR3 bases are TGTGCCAGCAGGACAACAGGGGGCAAGGCTGAAAAACTGTTTTTT. It codes for CASRTTGGKAEKLFF.

V gene TRBV28 combines with J gene TRBJ1-1, with a tentative D call TRBD1 (6 bases). This CDR3 spans 15 amino acids. CDR1 and CDR2 (germline): MDHEN, SYDVKM. V lost 5 bases and J lost 0, with 13 bases in between. The CDR3 DNA reads TGTGCCAGCAGTCCCTTTACAGGGATGAACACTGAAGCTTTCTTT. It codes for CASSPFTGMNTEAFF.

The gene calls are TRBV4-2 and TRBJ2-2; 9 bases agree with TRBD1. CDR1 is LGHNA and CDR2 is YNFKEQ in the germline V gene. Trimming removed 0 bases from V and 5 bases from J; junction bases left unmatched: 7. The CDR3 length is 17 residues. The CDR3 region is CASSQDYRGPITGELFF. The CDR3 coding sequence is TGTGCCAGCAGCCAAGATTACAGGGGGCCGATAACCGGGGAGCTGTTTTTT.

There are a few counts of this clone. The chain joins TRBV5-6 to TRBJ1-4, with 7 nucleotides matching TRBD1. V lost 2 bases, J lost 8 bases, and 9 bases stayed unmatched. The CDR3 has 15 residues. Germline V lookup: CDR1 SGHDT, CDR2 YYEEEE. The CDR3: CASSFLTGAGEKLFF. The CDR3, as DNA: TGTGCCAGCAGCTTCCTTACAGGGGCCGGCGAAAAACTGTTTTTT. Looking up the rest from reference TRBV5-6 and TRBJ1-4 gives the full variable domain: DAGVTQSPTHLIKTRGQQVTLRCSPKSGHDTVSWYQQALGQGPQFIFQYYEEEERQRGNFPDRFSGHQFPNYSSELNVNALLLGDSALYLCASSFLTGAGEKLFFGSGTQLSVL.

This clone was counted a few times. The CDR3 here is CASTIGPEGTQYF. The DNA for the CDR3 is TGTGCCAGCACCATAGGCCCGGAGGGTACGCAGTATTTT. The chain joins TRBV2 to TRBJ2-3, with D possibly being TRBD2 (6 bases). Germline V CDR1 and CDR2: SNHLY, FYNNEI. The CDR3 contains 13 residues. Trimming cost V 7 bases and J 8 bases, with 16 bases left between them.

The chain couples TRBV5-1 to TRBJ2-1, with 10 nucleotides matching TRBD2. This CDR3 comprises 16 residues. Germline V gene lookup returns CDR1 SGHRS and CDR2 YFSETQ. The V segment lost 3 bases and the J segment 8 bases; nucleotides outside the gene matches: 11. Written as DNA, the CDR3 is TGCGCCAGCAGCTATGGAGCGGGGGGGCCAAAGGATGAGCAGTTCTTC. It translates to CASSYGAGGPKDEQFF.

This rearrangement joins TRBV9 to TRBJ2-3; unclear D gene. CDR3 length: 14 amino acids. The germline CDR1 and CDR2 sequences are SGDLS and YYNGEE. Trimming pared 4 bases from V and 5 bases from J, leaving 14 bases between. This CDR3 is CASSLRLSGDTQYF. In DNA form, the CDR3 reads TGTGCCAGCAGCTTAAGACTGTCCGGAGATACGCAGTATTTT.

This clone was picked up a small number of times. V is TRBV18 and J is TRBJ1-2, with no clear D. Germline V gene lookup returns CDR1 KGHSH and CDR2 LQKENI. This CDR3 is built from 13 residues. Trimming removed 3 bases at V and 0 bases at J, with 5 bases between. DNA of the CDR3: TGTGCCAGCTCACCGGACTCTAACTATGGCTACACCTTC. Translation: CASSPDSNYGYTF.

V and J are TRBV2 and TRBJ2-5, with D perhaps matching TRBD2 (5 bases). V was shortened by 6 bases and J by 5 bases, with 13 bases between the two germline ends. This CDR3 is built from 13 residues. Per germline, CDR1 SNHLY and CDR2 FYNNEI. Here the CDR3 reads CASRTNGGETQYF. The DNA for the CDR3 is TGTGCCAGCAGGACCAACGGCGGGGAGACCCAGTACTTC.

This rearrangement joins TRBV9 to TRBJ2-3, with TRBD2 matching 11 bases. J lost 1 base, V lost 3 bases, and 4 bases had no gene match. Germline V gene sequence: CDR1 SGDLS, CDR2 YYNGEE. There are 16 residues in the CDR3. The CDR3 bases are TGTGCCAGCAGCGCGGAACTAGCGGGGGGCACAGATACGCAGTATTTT. Residues: CASSAELAGGTDTQYF.

This clone has only a few counts. The gene calls are TRBV28 and TRBJ2-7; possible D gene TRBD1, 6 bases. This CDR3 region has 16 residues. Germline CDR1 and CDR2: MDHEN and SYDVKM. Trimming shortened V by 6 bases and J by 7 bases, and 25 bases separated the two germline ends. The CDR3 loop reads CASRGQQGEKTREQYF. The CDR3 bases are TGTGCCAGCAGGGGACAACAGGGTGAAAAGACTCGGGAGCAGTACTTC.

The J gene is TRBJ1-2, the V gene TRBV28; 8 nucleotides match TRBD1. V lost 6 bases, J lost 8 bases, and 11 bases stayed unmatched. This CDR3 is built from 14 residues. Germline V gene data show CDR1 as MDHEN and CDR2 as SYDVKM. Here the CDR3 reads CASRQGDDALGYTF. The CDR3 nucleotides read TGTGCCAGCAGACAGGGGGATGACGCGCTCGGCTACACCTTC.

This clone was detected only a few times. The chain uses TRBV18 and TRBJ2-5, with 8 bases aligning to TRBD1. CDR3 length: 15 residues. Trimming at V came to 3 bases and at J to 3 bases, leaving 6 bases not matched to a gene. Germline lookup yields CDR1 KGHSH and CDR2 LQKENI. The CDR3 DNA is TGTGCCAGCTCACCTCGACAGGGGCCGAAAGAGACCCAGTACTTC. Encoded protein: CASSPRQGPKETQYF.

This clone was seen a handful of times. The chain recombines TRBV7-2 with TRBJ2-3; 9 nucleotides align to TRBD1. Germline V gene data show CDR1 as SGHTA and CDR2 as FQGNSA. The CDR3 is made up of 18 amino acids. J lost 6 bases, V lost 5 bases, and 18 bases had no gene match. The CDR3 is CASSREWGKGQGGDTQYF. The CDR3 DNA is TGTGCCAGCAGCCGCGAATGGGGGAAGGGACAGGGAGGGGATACGCAGTATTTT.

This clone has a handful of counts. The CDR3 protein is CASSPFTSGGSNEQYF. The CDR3 nucleotides read TGTGCCAGTAGTCCCTTTACTAGCGGGGGTTCCAACGAGCAGTACTTC. The rearrangement joins TRBV19 to TRBJ2-7, with TRBD2 matching 11 bases. V lost 5 bases to trimming and J lost 5 bases; unmatched junction nucleotides: 11. The CDR3 totals 16 residues. Germline V gene lookup returns CDR1 LNHDA and CDR2 SQIVND (reference sequence).

Note on this clone: Other DNA variants within this sample encode the same CDR3. The chain is built from TRBV7-2 and TRBJ1-2, with D perhaps matching TRBD1 (6 bases). The CDR3 runs 14 residues. V dropped 2 bases and J dropped 3 bases, with 10 bases sitting between them. Germline V gene lookup returns CDR1 SGHTA and CDR2 FQGNSA. DNA for the CDR3: TGTGCCAGCAGCTTAAAACCAGGGGACTATGGCTACACCTTC. The encoded protein is CASSLKPGDYGYTF.

This clone was picked up a small number of times. V and J are TRBV19 and TRBJ2-3; maybe TRBD1 (6 bases). The length of the CDR3 is 13 residues. Germline V gene lookup returns CDR1 LNHDA and CDR2 SQIVND (reference sequence). V lost 7 bases and J 0 bases, leaving 8 bases between the germline ends. CDR3 residues: CASNRASTDTQYF. Here the CDR3 DNA reads TGTGCCAGTAACAGGGCTAGCACAGATACGCAGTATTTT. The full variable domain, its missing parts supplied by reference TRBV19 and TRBJ2-3, is DGGITQSPKYLFRKEGQNVTLSCEQNLNHDAMYWYRQDPGQGLRLIYYSQIVNDFQKGDIAEGYSVSREKKESFPLTVTSAQKNPTAFYLCASNRASTDTQYFGPGTRLTVL.

In its sample, this clone was seen once. This chain links TRBV2 with TRBJ2-5; a possible D gene is TRBD1 (6 bases). The CDR3 is 13 residues long. Trimming left V 4 bases short and J 2 bases short, with 8 bases between. The germline gives CDR1 SNHLY, CDR2 FYNNEI. CDR3 DNA: TGTGCCAGCAGTGTAGACAGGCAAGAGACCCAGTACTTC. This translates into CASSVDRQETQYF.